The subject of this entry is one T cell receptor beta chain. Sequenced by immunoSEQ multiplex PCR; TCRdb stores in-frame clones only, minus some. The sample carries 2 million to 2.5 million clones, less than 95% recorded once. The data were obtained in a study of shared clonotypes between healthy human individuals. Looked up from germline, CDR1 is SQVTM and CDR2 is ANQGSEA. With 7 bases clipped from V and 3 bases from J, the junction kept 6 bases outside the gene matches. This CDR3 has 13 residues. CD8 cells classed as naive were CD45RO-negative and positively selected for CCR7, excluding terminally differentiated effector memory CD45RA+ cells.

Sequencing was carried out using naive CD8+ T cells sorted from blood. This chain connects TRBV29-1 to TRBJ1-2, with 9 bases matching TRBD1. The receptor's source is a man aged 18 to 35 in good health. CDR3 region: CSASGDRDYGYTF. CDR3 DNA: TGCAGCGCTTCAGGGGACAGGGACTATGGCTACACCTTC.